This T cell receptor beta chain originates from a study of CD8 T cells in ankylosing spondylitis. The table lists this clonotype with a few counts. Its antigen remains unidentified. Looked up from germline, CDR1 is SGHRS and CDR2 is YFSETQ. Trimming at V came to 2 bases and at J to 8 bases, leaving 5 bases not matched to a gene. The CDR3 has 14 residues. Study-wide findings and caveats: Blood from ankylosing spondylitis patients appeared to carry a characteristic roughly 8-variant TCR beta motif. Matched ankylosing spondylitis synovial fluid reportedly contained a significantly enriched population of disease-linked clones.

A single record per CDR3 protein comes from TCRdb applying MiXCR to the 5' RACE reads. The sample includes more than 500,000 distinct CDR3 sequences, over 4% seen only once; the top ten take approximately 4%. The chain uses TRBV5-1 and TRBJ2-1; TRBD1 matches 9 bases. The sequence was obtained from a male donor with ankylosing spondylitis. Material for sequencing was blood, either unsorted or a sorted T cell fraction (not recorded which). The CDR3 DNA follows: TGCGCCAGCAGCTTACAGGGGGCCAGATATGAGCAGTTCTTC. This encodes CASSLQGARYEQFF.